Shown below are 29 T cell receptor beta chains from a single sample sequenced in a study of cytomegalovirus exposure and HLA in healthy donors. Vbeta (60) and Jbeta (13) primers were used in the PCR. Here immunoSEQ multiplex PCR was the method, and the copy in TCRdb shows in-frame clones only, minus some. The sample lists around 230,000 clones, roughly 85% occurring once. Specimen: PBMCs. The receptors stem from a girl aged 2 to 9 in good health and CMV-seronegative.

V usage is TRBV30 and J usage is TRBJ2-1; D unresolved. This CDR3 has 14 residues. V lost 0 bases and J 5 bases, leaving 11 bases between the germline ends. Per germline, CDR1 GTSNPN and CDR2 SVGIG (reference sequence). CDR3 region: CAWSVAIRHNEQFF. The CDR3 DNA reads TGTGCCTGGAGTGTAGCGATCCGGCACAATGAGCAGTTCTTC.

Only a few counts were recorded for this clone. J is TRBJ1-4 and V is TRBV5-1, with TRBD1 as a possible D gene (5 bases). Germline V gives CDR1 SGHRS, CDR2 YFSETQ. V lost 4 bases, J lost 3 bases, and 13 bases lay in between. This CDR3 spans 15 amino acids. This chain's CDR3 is CASSPTRGANEKLFF. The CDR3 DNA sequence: TGCGCCAGCAGCCCAACCCGGGGGGCTAATGAAAAACTGTTTTTT.

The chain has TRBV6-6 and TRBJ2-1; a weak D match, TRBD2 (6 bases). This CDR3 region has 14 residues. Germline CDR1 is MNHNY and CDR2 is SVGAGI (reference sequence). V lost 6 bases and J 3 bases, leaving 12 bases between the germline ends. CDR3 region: CASRTRSGYNEQFF. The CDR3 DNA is TGTGCCAGCAGAACCCGTAGCGGCTACAATGAGCAGTTCTTC.

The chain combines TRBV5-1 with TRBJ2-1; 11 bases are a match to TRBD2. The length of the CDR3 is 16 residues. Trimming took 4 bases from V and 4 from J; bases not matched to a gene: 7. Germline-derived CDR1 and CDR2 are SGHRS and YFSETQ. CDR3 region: CASSRTRTSGYNEQFF. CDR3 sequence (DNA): TGCGCCAGCAGCAGAACAAGGACTAGCGGGTACAATGAGCAGTTCTTC.

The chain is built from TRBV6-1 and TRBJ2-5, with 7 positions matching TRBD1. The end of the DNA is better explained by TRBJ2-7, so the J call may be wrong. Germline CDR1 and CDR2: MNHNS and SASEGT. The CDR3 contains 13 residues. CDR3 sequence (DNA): TGTGCCAGCAGCGGGACAGTCTCCTACGAGCAGTACTTC. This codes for CASSGTVSYEQYF.

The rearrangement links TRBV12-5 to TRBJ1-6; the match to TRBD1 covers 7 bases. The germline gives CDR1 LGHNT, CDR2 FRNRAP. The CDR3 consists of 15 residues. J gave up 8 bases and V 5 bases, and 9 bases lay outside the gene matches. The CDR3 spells CASGLTGRIDSPLHF. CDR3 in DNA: TGTGCTAGTGGTCTGACAGGGCGAATTGATTCACCCCTCCACTTT. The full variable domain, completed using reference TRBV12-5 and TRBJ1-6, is DARVTQTPRHKVTEMGQEVTMRCQPILGHNTVFWYRQTMMQGLELLAYFRNRAPLDDSGMPKDRFSAEMPDATLATLKIQPSEPRDSAVYFCASGLTGRIDSPLHFGNGTRLTVT.

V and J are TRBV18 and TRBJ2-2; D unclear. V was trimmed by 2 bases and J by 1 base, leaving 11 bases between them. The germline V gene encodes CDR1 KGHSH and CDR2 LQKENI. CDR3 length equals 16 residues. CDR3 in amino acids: CASSPTTAKNTGELFF. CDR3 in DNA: TGTGCCAGCTCACCAACAACAGCTAAGAACACCGGGGAGCTGTTTTTT. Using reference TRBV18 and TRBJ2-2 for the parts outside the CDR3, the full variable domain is NAGVMQNPRHLVRRRGQEARLRCSPMKGHSHVYWYRQLPEEGLKFMVYLQKENIIDESGMPKERFSAEFPKEGPSILRIQQVVRGDSAAYFCASSPTTAKNTGELFFGEGSRLTVL.

The CDR3 DNA follows: TGTGCCAGCAGCTTAGCGGCTAGCAGGGAGACCCAGTACTTC. It translates to CASSLAASRETQYF. J is TRBJ2-5 and V is TRBV11-2; a possible D gene is TRBD2 (5 bases). The CDR3 is 14 residues long. V lost 1 base to trimming and J lost 5 bases, with 11 bases between them. Germline assignment: CDR1 SGHAT and CDR2 FQNNGV.

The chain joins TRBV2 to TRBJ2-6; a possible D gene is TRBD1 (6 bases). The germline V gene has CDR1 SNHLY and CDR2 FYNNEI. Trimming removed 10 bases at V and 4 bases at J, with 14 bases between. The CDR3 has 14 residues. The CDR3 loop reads CATDYRAGANVLTF. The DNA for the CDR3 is TGTGCCACCGACTACAGGGCCGGGGCCAACGTCCTGACTTTC.

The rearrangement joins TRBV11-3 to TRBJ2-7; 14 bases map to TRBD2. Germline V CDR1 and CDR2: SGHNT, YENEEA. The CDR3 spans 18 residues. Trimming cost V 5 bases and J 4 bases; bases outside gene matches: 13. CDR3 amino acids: CASSPTGTSGRPRYEQYF. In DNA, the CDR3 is TGTGCCAGCAGCCCGACCGGGACTAGCGGGAGACCGAGATACGAGCAGTACTTC.

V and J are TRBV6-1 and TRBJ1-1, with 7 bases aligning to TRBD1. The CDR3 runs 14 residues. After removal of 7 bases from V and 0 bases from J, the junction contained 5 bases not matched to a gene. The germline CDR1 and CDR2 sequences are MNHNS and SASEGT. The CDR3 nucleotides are TGTGCCAGCAATTCCGGGACAGTGAACACTGAAGCTTTCTTT. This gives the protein CASNSGTVNTEAFF.

CDR3 nucleotides: TGTGCCAGCAGTGAAGCGAGGGGATATAGCGGGCGCCATTACGAGCAGTACTTC. Protein sequence: CASSEARGYSGRHYEQYF. The chain employs TRBV6-1 and TRBJ2-7, with 7 bases fitting TRBD2. The CDR3 extends over 18 amino acids. The ends lost 0 bases at V and 4 bases at J; junction bases unmatched: 15. Per germline, CDR1 MNHNS and CDR2 SASEGT.

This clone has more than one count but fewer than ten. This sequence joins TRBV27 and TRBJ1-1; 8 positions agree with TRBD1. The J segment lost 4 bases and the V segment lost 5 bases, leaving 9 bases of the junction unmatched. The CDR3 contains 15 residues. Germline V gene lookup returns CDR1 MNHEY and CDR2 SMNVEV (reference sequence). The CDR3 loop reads CASSRGQAPRTEAFF. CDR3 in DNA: TGTGCCAGCAGTCGGGGACAGGCCCCACGCACTGAAGCTTTCTTT.

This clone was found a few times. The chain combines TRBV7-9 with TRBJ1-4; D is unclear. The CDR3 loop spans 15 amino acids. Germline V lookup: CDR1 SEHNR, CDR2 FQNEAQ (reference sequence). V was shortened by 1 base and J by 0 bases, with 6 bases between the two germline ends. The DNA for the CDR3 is TGTGCCAGCAGCTTAGATCCGGCAACTAATGAAAAACTGTTTTTT. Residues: CASSLDPATNEKLFF.

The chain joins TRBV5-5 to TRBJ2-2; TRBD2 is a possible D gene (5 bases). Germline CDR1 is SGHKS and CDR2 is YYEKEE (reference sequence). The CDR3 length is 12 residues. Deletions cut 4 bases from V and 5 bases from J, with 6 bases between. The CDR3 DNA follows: TGTGCCAGCAGCCAGCGGACCGGGGAGCTGTTTTTT. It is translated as CASSQRTGELFF.

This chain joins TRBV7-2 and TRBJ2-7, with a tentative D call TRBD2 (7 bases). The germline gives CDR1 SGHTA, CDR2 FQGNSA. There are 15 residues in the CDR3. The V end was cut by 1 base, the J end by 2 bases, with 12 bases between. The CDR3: CASSLVWGGPYEQYF. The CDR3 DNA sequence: TGTGCCAGCAGCTTAGTCTGGGGGGGGCCCTACGAGCAGTACTTC.

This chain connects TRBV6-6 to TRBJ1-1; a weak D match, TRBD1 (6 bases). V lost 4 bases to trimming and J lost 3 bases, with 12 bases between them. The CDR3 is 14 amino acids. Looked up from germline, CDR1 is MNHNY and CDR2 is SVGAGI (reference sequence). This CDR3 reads CASSSHRADTEAFF. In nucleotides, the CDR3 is TGTGCCAGCAGTTCCCACAGGGCGGACACTGAAGCTTTCTTT.

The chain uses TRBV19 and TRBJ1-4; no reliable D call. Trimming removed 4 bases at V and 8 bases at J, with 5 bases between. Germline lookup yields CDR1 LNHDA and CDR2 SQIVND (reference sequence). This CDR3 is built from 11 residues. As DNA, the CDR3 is TGTGCCAGTAGTACAGTAGAAAAACTGTTTTTT. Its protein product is CASSTVEKLFF.

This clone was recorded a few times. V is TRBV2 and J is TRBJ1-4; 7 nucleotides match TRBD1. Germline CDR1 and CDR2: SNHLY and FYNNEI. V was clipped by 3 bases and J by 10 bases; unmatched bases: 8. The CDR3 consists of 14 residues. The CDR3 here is CASSDTGERGKLFF. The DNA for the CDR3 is TGTGCCAGCAGTGACACAGGGGAACGAGGAAAACTGTTTTTT.

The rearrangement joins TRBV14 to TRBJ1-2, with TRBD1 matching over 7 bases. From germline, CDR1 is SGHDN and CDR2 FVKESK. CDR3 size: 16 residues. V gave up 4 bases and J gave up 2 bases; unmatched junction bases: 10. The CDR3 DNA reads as TGTGCCAGCAGCCCGAGACAGGGCAAAGTCAACTATGGCTACACCTTC. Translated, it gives CASSPRQGKVNYGYTF.

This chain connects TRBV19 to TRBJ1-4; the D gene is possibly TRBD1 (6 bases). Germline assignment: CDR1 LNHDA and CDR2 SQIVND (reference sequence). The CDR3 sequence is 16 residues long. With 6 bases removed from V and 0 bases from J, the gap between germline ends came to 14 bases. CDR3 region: CASRLGDTATNEKLFF. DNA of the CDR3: TGTGCCAGTAGGCTTGGGGACACCGCAACTAATGAAAAACTGTTTTTT. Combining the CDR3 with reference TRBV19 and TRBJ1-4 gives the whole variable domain DGGITQSPKYLFRKEGQNVTLSCEQNLNHDAMYWYRQDPGQGLRLIYYSQIVNDFQKGDIAEGYSVSREKKESFPLTVTSAQKNPTAFYLCASRLGDTATNEKLFFGSGTQLSVL.

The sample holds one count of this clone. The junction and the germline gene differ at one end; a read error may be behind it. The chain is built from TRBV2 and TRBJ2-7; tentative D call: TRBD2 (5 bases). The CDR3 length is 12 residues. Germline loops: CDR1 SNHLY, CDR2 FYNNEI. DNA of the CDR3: TGTGCCAGCAAGCGGAGGACCTACGCGCAGTACTTC. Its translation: CASKRRTYAQYF.

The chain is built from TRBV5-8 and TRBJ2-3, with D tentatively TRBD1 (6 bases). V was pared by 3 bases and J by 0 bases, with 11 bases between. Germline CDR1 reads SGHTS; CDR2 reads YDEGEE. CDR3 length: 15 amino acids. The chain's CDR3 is CASSWLGASTDTQYF. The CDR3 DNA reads TGTGCCAGCAGCTGGCTGGGGGCCAGCACAGATACGCAGTATTTT.

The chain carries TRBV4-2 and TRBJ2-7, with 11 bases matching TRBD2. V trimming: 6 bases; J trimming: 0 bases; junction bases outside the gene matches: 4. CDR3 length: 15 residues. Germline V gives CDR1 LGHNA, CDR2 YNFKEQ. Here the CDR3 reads CASSAGLAASYEQYF. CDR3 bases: TGTGCCAGCAGTGCGGGACTAGCGGCCTCCTACGAGCAGTACTTC.

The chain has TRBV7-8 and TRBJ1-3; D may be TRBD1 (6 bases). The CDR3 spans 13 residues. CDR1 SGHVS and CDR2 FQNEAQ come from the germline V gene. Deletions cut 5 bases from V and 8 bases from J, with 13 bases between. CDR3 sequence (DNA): TGTGCCAGCAGCATTATCCCAGGGGACACCATATATTTT. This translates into CASSIIPGDTIYF.

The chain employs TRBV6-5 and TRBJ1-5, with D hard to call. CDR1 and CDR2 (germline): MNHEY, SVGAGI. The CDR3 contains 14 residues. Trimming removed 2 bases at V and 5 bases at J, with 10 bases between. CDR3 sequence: CASSYLRGDQPQHF. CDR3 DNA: TGTGCCAGCAGTTACCTTCGGGGAGATCAGCCCCAGCATTTT.

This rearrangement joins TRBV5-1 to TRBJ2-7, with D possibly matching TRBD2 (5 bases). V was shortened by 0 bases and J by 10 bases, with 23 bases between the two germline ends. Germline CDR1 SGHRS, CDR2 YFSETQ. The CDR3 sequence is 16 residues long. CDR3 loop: CASSLAPRTTRGLQYF. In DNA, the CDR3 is TGCGCCAGCAGCTTGGCTCCGCGCACGACTCGCGGGCTTCAGTACTTC.

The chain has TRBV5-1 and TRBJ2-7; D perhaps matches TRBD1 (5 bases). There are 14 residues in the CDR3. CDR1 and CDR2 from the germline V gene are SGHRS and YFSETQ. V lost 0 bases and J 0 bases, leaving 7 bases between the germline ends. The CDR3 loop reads CASSLGTTSYEQYF. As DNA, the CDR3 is TGCGCCAGCAGCTTGGGGACAACCTCCTACGAGCAGTACTTC.

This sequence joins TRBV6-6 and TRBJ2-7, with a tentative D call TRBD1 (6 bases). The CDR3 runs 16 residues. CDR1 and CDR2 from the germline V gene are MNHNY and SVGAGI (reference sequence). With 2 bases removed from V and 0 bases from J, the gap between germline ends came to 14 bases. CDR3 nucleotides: TGTGCCAGCAGTTACCCCCGGACAGTCGACTCCTACGAGCAGTACTTC. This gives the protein CASSYPRTVDSYEQYF.